This T cell receptor beta chain is drawn from a study of cytomegalovirus exposure and HLA in healthy donors. Study-wide context: Of the donors genotyped, approximately 410 in all, 80% to 85% fell in the Caucasian-associated ancestry cluster.

PCR primers comprised 60 Vbeta and 13 Jbeta primers. Sequenced by immunoSEQ multiplex PCR; TCRdb stores in-frame clones only, minus some. The sample records approximately 150,000 clones, 70% to 75% being singletons. Everyone who donated was a healthy bone marrow donor. This clone was picked up a small number of times. This TCR was recovered from a man between 18 and 35 years old in good health and CMV-seropositive. Material for sequencing was PBMCs.

CDR3 region: CASSQAGRGTNYGYTF. The CDR3 DNA is TGCGCCAGCAGCCAAGCAGGGAGGGGGACTAACTATGGCTACACCTTC. V and J are TRBV4-1 and TRBJ1-2; possibly TRBD1 for D (6 bases). This CDR3 has 16 amino acids. Germline lookup yields CDR1 MGHRA and CDR2 YSYEKL. V was pared by 1 base and J by 0 bases, with 12 bases between.